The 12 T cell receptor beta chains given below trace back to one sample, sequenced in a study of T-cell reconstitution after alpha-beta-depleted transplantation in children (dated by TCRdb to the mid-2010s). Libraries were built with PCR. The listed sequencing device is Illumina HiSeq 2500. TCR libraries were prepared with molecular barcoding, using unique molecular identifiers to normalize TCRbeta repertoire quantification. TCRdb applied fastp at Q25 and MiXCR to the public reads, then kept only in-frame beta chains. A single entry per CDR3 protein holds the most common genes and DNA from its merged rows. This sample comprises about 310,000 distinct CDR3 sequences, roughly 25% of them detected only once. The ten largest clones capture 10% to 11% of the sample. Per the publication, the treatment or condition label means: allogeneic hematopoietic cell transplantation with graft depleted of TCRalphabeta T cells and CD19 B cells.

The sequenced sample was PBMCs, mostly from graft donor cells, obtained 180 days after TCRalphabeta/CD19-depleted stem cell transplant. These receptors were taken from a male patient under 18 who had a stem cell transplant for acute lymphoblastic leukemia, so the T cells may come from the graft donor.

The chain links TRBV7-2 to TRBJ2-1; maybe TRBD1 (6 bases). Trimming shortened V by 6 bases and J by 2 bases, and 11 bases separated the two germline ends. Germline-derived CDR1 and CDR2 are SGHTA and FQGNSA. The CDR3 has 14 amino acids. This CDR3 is CASSKQGPYNEQFF. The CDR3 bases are TGTGCCAGCAGTAAACAGGGACCCTACAATGAGCAGTTCTTC.

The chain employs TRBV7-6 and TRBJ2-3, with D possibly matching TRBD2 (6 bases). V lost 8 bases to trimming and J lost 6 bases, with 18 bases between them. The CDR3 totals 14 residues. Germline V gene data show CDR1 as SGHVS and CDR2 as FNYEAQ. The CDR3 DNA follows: TGTGCCAGCGCCACTAGCAACACAGTCGATACGCAGTATTTT. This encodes CASATSNTVDTQYF. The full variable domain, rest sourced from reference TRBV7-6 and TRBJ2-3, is GAGVSQSPRYKVTKRGQDVALRCDPISGHVSLYWYRQALGQGPEFLTYFNYEAQQDKSGLPNDRFSAERPEGSISTLTIQRTEQRDSAMYRCASATSNTVDTQYFGPGTRLTVL.

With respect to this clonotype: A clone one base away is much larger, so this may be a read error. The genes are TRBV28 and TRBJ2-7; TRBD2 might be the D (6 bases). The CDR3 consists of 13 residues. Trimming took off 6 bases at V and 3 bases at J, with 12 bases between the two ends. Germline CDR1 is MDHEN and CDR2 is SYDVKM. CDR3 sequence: CASRSGTFYEQYF. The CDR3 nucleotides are TGTGCCAGCAGATCCGGGACTTTCTACGAGCAGTACTTC.

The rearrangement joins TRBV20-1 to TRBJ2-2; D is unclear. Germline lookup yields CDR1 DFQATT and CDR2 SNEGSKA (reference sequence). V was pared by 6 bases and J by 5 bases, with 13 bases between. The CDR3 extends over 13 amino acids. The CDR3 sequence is CSASLWGTGELFF. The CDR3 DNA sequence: TGCAGTGCCAGCCTGTGGGGAACCGGGGAGCTGTTTTTT.

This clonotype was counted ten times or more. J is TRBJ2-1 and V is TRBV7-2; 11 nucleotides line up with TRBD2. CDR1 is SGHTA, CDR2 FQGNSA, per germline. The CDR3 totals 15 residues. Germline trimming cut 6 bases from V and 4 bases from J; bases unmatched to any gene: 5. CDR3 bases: TGTGCCAGCAGGCCGCTAGCGGGAGGTTACAATGAGCAGTTCTTC. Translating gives CASRPLAGGYNEQFF.

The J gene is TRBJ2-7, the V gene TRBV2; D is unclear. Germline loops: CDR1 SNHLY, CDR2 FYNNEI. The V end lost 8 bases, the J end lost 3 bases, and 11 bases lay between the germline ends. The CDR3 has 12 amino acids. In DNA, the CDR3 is TGTGCCAGCGCGGCATATGTCTACGAGCAGTACTTC. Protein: CASAAYVYEQYF.

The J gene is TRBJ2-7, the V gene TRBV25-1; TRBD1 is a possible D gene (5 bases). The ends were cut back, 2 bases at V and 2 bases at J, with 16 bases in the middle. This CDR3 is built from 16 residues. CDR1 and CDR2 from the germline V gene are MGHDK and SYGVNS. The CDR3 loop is CASSEGWGSSTYEQYF. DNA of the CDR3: TGTGCCAGCAGTGAAGGGTGGGGCAGCAGCACCTACGAGCAGTACTTC.

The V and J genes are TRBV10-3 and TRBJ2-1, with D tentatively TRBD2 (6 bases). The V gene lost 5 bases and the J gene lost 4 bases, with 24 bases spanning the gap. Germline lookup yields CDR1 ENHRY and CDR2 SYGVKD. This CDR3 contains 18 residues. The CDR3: CAISLGTVRMSFYNEQFF. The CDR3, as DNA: TGTGCCATCAGTTTAGGGACTGTCAGGATGTCTTTTTACAATGAGCAGTTCTTC.

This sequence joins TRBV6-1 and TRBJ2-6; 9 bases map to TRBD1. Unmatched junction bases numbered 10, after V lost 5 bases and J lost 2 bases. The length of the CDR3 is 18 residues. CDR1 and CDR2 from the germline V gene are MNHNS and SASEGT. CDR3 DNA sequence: TGTGCCAGCAGTACACGGGGACAGGGAGTCGCTGGGGCCAACGTCCTGACTTTC. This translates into CASSTRGQGVAGANVLTF.

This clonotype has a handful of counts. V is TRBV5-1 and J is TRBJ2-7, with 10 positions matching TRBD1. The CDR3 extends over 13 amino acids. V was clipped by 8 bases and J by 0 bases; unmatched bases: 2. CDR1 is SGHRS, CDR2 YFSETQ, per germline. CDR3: CARGTGASYEQYF. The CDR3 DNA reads TGCGCCAGAGGGACAGGGGCCTCCTACGAGCAGTACTTC.

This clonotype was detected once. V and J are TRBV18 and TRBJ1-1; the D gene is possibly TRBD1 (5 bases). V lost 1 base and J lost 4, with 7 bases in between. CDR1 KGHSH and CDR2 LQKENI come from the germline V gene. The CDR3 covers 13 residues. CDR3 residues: CASSPQGSTEAFF. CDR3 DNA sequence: TGTGCCAGCTCACCACAGGGGAGCACTGAAGCTTTCTTT.

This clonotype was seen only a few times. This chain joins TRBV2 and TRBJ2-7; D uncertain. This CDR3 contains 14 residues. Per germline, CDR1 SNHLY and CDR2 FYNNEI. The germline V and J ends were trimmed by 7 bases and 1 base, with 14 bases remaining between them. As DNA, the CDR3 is TGTGCCAGCAACTCCCATCGGTGGTCCTACGAGCAGTACTTC. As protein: CASNSHRWSYEQYF.